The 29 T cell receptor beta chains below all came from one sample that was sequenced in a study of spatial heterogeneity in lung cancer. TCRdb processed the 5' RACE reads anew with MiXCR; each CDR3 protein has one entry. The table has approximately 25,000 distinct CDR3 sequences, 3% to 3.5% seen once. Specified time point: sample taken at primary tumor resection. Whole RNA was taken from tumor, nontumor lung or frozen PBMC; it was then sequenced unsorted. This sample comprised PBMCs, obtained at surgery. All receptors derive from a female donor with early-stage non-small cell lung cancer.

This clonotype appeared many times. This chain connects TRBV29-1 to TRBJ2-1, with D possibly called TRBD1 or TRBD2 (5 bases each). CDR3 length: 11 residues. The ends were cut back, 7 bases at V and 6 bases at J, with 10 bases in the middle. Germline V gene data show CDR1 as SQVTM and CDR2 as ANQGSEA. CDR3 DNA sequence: TGCAGCGGGAGTGGGGGCAATGAGCAGTTCTTC. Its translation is CSGSGGNEQFF.

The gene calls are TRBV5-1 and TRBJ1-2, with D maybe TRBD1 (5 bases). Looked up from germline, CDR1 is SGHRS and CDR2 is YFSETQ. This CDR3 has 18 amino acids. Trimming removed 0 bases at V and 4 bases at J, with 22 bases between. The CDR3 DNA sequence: TGCGCCAGCAGCTTGGCTCCCCCACAGGATCTAGGAACCTATGGCTACACCTTC. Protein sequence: CASSLAPPQDLGTYGYTF.

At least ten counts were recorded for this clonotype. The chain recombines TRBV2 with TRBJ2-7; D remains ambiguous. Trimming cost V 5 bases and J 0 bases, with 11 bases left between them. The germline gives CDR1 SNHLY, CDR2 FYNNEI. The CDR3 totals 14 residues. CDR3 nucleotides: TGTGCCAGCAGTCCCCGAAGCCTCTCCTACGAGCAGTACTTC. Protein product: CASSPRSLSYEQYF. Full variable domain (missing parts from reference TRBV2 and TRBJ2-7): EPEVTQTPSHQVTQMGQEVILRCVPISNHLYFYWYRQILGQKVEFLVSFYNNEISEKSEIFDDQFSVERPDGSNFTLKIRSTKLEDSAMYFCASSPRSLSYEQYFGPGTRLTVT.

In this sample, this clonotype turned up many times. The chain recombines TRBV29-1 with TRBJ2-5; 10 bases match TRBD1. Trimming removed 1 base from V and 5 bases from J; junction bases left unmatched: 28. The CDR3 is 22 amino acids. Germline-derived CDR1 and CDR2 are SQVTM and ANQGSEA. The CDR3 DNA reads TGCAGCGTTGAAGTTTGTCCACTGTCCCGGGACAGGGGCGGAGATCCCATGGAGACCCAGTACTTC. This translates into CSVEVCPLSRDRGGDPMETQYF.

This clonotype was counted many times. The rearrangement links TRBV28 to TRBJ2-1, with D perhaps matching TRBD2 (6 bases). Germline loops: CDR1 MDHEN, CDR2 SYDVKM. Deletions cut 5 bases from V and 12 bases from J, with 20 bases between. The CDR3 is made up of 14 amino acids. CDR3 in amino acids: CASSITWDSVVQFF. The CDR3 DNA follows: TGTGCCAGCAGTATCACCTGGGACTCCGTCGTGCAGTTCTTC.

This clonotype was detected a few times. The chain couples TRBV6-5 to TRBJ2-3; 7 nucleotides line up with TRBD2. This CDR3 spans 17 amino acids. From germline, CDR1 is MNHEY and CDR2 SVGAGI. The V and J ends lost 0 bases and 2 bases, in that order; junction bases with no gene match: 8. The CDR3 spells CASSYSGRELSTDTQYF. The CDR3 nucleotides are TGTGCCAGCAGTTACTCCGGGCGGGAGCTCTCCACAGATACGCAGTATTTT.

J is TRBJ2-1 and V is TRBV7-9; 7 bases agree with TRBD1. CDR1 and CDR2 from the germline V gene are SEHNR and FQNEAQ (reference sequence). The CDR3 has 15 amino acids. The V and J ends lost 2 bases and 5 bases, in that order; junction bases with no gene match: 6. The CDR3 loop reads CASSLFTGDHNEQFF. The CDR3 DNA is TGTGCCAGCAGCTTATTCACAGGGGATCACAATGAGCAGTTCTTC.

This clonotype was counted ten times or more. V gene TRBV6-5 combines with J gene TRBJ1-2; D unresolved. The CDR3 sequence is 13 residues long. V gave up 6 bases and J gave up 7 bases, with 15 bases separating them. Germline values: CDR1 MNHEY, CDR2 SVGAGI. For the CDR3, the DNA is TGTGCCAGCAGCCAGACACCGCGACGTGGCTACACCTTC. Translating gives CASSQTPRRGYTF.

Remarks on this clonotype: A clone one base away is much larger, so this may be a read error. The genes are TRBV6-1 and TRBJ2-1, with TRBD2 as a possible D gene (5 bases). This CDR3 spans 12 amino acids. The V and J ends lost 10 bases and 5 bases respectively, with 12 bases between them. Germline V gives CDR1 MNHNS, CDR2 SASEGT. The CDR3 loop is CATGIANNEQFF. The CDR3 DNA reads TGTGCCACCGGGATAGCAAACAATGAGCAGTTCTTC.

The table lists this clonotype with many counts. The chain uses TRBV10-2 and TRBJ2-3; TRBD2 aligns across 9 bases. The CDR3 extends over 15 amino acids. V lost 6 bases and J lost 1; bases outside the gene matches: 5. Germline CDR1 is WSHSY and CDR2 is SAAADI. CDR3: CASSPRTSGTDTQYF. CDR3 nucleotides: TGCGCCAGCAGCCCCCGGACTAGCGGCACAGATACGCAGTATTTT.

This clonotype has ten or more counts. CDR3 sequence reads: CASSSRGGPTEAFF. DNA for the CDR3: TGCGCCAGCAGCTCCAGGGGGGGACCCACTGAAGCTTTCTTT. This chain connects TRBV5-1 to TRBJ1-1; TRBD1 matches at 7 bases. Germline values: CDR1 SGHRS, CDR2 YFSETQ. The CDR3 has 14 amino acids. V shed 3 bases, J shed 4 bases, and the junction held 6 bases outside the gene matches.

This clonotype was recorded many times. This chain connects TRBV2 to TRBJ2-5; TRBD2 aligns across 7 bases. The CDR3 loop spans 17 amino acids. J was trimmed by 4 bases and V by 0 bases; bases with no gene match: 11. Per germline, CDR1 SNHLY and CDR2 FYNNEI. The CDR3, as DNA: TGTGCCAGCAGTGAAGCGCTTCTGGCGGGAGAACGAGAGACCCAGTACTTC. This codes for CASSEALLAGERETQYF.

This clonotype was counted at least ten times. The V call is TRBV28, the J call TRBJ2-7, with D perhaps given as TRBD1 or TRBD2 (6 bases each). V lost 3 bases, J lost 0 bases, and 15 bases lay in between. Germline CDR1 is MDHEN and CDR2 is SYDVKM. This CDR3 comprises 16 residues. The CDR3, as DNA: TGTGCCAGCAGTTTCACCTGGGGGGCGAGCTCCTACGAGCAGTACTTC. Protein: CASSFTWGASSYEQYF.

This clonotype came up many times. The CDR3 nucleotides read TGTGCCAGCAGCTTCAGCGCTGTAAGCAATGAGCAGTTCTTC. It translates to CASSFSAVSNEQFF. The chain combines TRBV11-2 with TRBJ2-1; D gene ambiguous. There are 14 residues in the CDR3. CDR1 and CDR2 from the germline V gene are SGHAT and FQNNGV. Trimming took 3 bases from V and 6 from J, leaving 12 bases between them.

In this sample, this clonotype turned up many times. The DNA of the CDR3 is TGTGCCAGCAGCTTATTCCTCTCCAATGAGCAGTTCTTC. It is translated as CASSLFLSNEQFF. The chain combines TRBV7-2 with TRBJ2-1; D is uncertain. Germline V gene sequence: CDR1 SGHTA, CDR2 FQGNSA. Trimming removed 2 bases from V and 6 bases from J, with 8 bases in between. The CDR3 runs 13 residues.

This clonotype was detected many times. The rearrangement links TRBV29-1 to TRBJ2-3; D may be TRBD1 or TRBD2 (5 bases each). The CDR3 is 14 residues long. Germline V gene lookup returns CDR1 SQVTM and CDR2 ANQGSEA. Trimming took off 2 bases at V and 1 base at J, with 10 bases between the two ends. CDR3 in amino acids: CSVEQGVRTDTQYF. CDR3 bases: TGCAGCGTTGAACAGGGAGTACGCACAGATACGCAGTATTTT.

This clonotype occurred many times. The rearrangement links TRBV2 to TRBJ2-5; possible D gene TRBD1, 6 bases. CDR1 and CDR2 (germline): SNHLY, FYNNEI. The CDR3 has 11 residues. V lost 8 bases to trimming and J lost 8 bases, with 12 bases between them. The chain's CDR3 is CASGTSDTQYF. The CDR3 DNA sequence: TGTGCCAGCGGGACATCGGATACCCAGTACTTC.

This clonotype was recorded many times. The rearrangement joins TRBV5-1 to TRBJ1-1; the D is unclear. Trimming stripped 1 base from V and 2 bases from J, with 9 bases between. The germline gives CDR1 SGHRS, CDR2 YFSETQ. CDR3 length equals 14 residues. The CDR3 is CASSLFGFNTEAFF. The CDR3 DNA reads TGCGCCAGCAGCTTGTTCGGGTTTAACACTGAAGCTTTCTTT.

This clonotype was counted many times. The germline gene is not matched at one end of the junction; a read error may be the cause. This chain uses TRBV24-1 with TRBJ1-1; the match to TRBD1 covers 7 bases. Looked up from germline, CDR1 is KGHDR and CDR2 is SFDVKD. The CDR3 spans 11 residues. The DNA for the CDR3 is TGTGCCACCAGTGACGGGACAGCGCTATGGTTT. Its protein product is CATSDGTALWF.

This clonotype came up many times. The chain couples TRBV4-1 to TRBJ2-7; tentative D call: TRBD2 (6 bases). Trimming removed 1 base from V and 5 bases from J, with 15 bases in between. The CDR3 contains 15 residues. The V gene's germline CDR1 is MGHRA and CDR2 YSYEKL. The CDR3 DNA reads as TGCGCCAGCAGCCAAGTCGTCGCGGGATTCAACGAGCAGTACTTC. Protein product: CASSQVVAGFNEQYF.

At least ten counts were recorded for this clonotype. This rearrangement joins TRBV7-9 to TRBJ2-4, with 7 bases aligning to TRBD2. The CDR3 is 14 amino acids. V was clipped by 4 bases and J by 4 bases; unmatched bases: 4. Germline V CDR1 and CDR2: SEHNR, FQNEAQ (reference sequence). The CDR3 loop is CASSSSGVKNIQYF. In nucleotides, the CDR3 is TGTGCCAGCAGCTCCAGCGGGGTTAAAAACATTCAGTACTTC.

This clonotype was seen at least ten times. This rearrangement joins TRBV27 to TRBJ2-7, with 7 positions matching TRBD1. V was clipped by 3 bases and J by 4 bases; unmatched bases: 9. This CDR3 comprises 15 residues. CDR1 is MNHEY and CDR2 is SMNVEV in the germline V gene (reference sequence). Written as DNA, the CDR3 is TGTGCCAGCAGTTTTTCGGGGACAGCCACTTACGAGCAGTACTTC. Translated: CASSFSGTATYEQYF.

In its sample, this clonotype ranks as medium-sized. CDR3 nucleotides: TGTGCCAGCAGCCTCAAAATGACAGGGGCCGACTCCTACGAGCAGTACTTC. Translation gives CASSLKMTGADSYEQYF. The V call is TRBV7-9, the J call TRBJ2-7; 8 positions match TRBD1. Germline trimming cut 5 bases from V and 0 bases from J; bases unmatched to any gene: 12. The CDR3 covers 17 residues. The germline CDR1 and CDR2 sequences are SEHNR and FQNEAQ (reference sequence). Full variable domain (rest looked up from reference TRBV7-9 and TRBJ2-7): DTGVSQNPRHKITKRGQNVTFRCDPISEHNRLYWYRQTLGQGPEFLTYFQNEAQLEKSRLLSDRFSAERPKGSFSTLEIQRTEQGDSAMYLCASSLKMTGADSYEQYFGPGTRLTVT.

The CDR3 DNA sequence: TGTGCCAGCAGTATGGGGGGCCCCAAAAACATTCAGTACTTC. This gives the protein CASSMGGPKNIQYF. This chain links TRBV6-1 with TRBJ2-4; D assignment may be TRBD1 or TRBD2 (6 bases each). The CDR3 sequence is 14 residues long. V gave up 5 bases and J gave up 2 bases, with 10 bases separating them. Germline loops: CDR1 MNHNS, CDR2 SASEGT.

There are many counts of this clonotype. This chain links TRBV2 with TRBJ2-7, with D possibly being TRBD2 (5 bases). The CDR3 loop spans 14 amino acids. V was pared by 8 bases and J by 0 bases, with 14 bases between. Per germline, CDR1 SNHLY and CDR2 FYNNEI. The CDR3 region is CASCGSGVSYEQYF. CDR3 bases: TGTGCCAGCTGTGGGAGTGGAGTCTCCTACGAGCAGTACTTC.

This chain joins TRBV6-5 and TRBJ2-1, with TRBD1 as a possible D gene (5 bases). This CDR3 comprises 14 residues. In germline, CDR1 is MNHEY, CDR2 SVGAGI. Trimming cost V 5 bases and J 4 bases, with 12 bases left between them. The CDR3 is CASSLGRTYNEQFF. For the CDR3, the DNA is TGTGCCAGCAGTCTTGGACGGACATACAATGAGCAGTTCTTC.

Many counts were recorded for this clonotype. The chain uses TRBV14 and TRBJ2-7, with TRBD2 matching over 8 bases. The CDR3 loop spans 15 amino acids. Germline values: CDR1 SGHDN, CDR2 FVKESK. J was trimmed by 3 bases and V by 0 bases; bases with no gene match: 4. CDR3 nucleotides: TGTGCCAGCAGCCAAGAAACGGGAGGGAGCTACGAGCAGTACTTC. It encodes CASSQETGGSYEQYF.

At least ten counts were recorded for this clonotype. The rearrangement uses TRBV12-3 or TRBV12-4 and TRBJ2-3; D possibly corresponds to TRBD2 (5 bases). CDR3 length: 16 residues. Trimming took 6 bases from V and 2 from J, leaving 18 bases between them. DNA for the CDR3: TGTGCCAGCAGCCACCTAAAACTAGGATACACAGATACGCAGTATTTT. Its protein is CASSHLKLGYTDTQYF.

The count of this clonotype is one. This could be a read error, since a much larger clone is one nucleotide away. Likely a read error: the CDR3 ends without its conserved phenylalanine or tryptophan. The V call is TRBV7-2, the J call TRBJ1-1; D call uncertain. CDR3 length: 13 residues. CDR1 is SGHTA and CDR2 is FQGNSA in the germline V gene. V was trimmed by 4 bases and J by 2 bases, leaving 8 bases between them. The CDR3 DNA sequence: TGTGCCAGCAGCTCCACCCCCAACACTGAAGCTTTCTTA. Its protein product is CASSSTPNTEAFL.